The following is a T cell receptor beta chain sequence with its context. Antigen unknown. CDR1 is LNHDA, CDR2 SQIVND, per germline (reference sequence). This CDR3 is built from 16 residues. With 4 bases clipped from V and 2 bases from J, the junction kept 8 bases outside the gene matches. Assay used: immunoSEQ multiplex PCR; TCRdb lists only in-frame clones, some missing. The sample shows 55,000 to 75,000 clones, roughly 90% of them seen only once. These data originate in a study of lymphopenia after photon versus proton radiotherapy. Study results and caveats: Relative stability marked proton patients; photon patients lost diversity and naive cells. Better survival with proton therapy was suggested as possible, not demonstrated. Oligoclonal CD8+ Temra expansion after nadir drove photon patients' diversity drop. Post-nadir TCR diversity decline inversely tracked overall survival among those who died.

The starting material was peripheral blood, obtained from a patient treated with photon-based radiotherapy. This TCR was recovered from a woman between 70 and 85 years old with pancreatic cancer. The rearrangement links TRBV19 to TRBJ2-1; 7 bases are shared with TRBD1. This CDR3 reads CASSKLGQPAYNEQFF. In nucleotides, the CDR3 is TGTGCCAGTAGTAAGTTGGGACAGCCCGCCTACAATGAGCAGTTCTTC. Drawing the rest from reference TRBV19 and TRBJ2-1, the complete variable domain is DGGITQSPKYLFRKEGQNVTLSCEQNLNHDAMYWYRQDPGQGLRLIYYSQIVNDFQKGDIAEGYSVSREKKESFPLTVTSAQKNPTAFYLCASSKLGQPAYNEQFFGPGTRLTVL.